The present TCR beta chain was sequenced within a study of shared clonotypes between healthy human individuals. About the study: Three plates were used per donor for CD4 naive, three for CD4 memory, two for CD8 naive and one for CD8 memory.

This CDR3 contains 13 residues. The J segment lost 6 bases and the V segment lost 4 bases, leaving 6 bases of the junction unmatched. CDR1 SGHRS and CDR2 YFSETQ come from the germline V gene. The repertoire was sequenced with immunoSEQ multiplex PCR; TCRdb's copy has only in-frame clones and lacks some. The profile shows around 1.6 million clones, roughly 98% of them singletons. Study-level results: It was expected that sequencing depth would affect clonotype sharing among donors. Blood alone was sampled, and tissue repertoires likely differ. Estimated richness values were generally larger in naive subsets than in memory subsets.

Note on this clone: Its target is unknown. Distinct nucleotide sequences in the sample also encode this CDR3.

The TCR originated in a young man in good health. The J gene is TRBJ2-7, the V gene TRBV5-1, with 8 bases matching TRBD1. The sample taken for sequencing was naive CD4+ T cells sorted from blood. Described subset: CD45RA+ positively selected. The DNA for the CDR3 is TGCGCCAGCAGCCAAGGACAGGGAGGCGAGCAGTACTTC. It codes for CASSQGQGGEQYF.